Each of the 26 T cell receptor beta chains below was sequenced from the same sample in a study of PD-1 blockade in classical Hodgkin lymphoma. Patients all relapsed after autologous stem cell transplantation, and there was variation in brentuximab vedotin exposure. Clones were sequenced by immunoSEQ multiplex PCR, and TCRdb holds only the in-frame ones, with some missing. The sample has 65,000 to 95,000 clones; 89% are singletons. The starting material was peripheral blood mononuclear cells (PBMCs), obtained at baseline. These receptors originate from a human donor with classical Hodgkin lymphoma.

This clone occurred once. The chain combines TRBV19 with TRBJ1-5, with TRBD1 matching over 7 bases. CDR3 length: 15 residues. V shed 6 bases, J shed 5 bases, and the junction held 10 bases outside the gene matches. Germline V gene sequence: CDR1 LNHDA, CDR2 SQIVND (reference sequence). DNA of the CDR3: TGTGCCAGTAGGGGCAGACAGGGTCCTTATCAGCCCCAGCATTTT. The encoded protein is CASRGRQGPYQPQHF.

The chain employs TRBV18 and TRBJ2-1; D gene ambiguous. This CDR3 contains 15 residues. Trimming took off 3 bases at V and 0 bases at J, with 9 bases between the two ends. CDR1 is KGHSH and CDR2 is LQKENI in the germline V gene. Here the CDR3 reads CASSPKGDSYNEQFF. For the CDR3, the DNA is TGTGCCAGCTCACCGAAGGGCGACTCCTACAATGAGCAGTTCTTC.

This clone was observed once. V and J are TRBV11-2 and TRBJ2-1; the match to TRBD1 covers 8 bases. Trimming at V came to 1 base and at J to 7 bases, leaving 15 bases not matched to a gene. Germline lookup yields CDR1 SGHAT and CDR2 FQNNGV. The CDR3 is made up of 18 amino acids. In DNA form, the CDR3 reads TGTGCCAGCAGCTTAGGCGGCCCGAGGACAGGGATCGGGAATGAGCAGTTCTTC. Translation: CASSLGGPRTGIGNEQFF. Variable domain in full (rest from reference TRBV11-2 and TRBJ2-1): EAGVAQSPRYKIIEKRQSVAFWCNPISGHATLYWYQQILGQGPKLLIQFQNNGVVDDSQLPKDRFSAERLKGVDSTLKIQPAKLEDSAVYLCASSLGGPRTGIGNEQFFGPGTRLTVL.

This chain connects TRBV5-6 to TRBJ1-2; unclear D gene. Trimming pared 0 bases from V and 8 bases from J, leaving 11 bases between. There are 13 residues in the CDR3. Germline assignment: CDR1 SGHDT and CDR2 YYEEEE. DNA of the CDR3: TGTGCCAGCAGCTTGGAAGGCCGCCGCGGCTACACCTTC. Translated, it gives CASSLEGRRGYTF.

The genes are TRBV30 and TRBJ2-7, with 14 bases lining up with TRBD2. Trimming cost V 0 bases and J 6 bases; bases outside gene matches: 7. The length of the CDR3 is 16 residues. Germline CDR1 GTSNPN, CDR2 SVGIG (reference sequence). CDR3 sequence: CAWSVGTSGRIGEQYF. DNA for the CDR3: TGTGCCTGGAGTGTTGGGACTAGCGGGAGAATTGGCGAGCAGTACTTC.

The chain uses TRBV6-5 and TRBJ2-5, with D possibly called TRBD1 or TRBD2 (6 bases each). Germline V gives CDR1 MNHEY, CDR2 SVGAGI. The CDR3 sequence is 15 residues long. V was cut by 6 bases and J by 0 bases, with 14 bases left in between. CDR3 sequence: CASRDLGGNQETQYF. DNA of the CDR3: TGTGCCAGCAGAGACTTGGGGGGCAACCAAGAGACCCAGTACTTC.

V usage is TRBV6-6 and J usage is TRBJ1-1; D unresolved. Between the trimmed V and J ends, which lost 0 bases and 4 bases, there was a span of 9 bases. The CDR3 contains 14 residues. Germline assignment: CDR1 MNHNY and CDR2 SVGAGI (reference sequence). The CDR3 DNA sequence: TGTGCCAGCAGTTACTCGAACGGCCTCACTGAAGCTTTCTTT. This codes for CASSYSNGLTEAFF.

The CDR3 loop reads CASSALPRTIYF. CDR3 in DNA: TGTGCCAGCAGTGCCCTCCCGCGCACCATATATTTT. The rearrangement joins TRBV28 to TRBJ1-3; D gene ambiguous. The germline V gene encodes CDR1 MDHEN and CDR2 SYDVKM. The V and J ends lost 5 bases and 9 bases respectively, with 11 bases between them. The CDR3 is made up of 12 amino acids.

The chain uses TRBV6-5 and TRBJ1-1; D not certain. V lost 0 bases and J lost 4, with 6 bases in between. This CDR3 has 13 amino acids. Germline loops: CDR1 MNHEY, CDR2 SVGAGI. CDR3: CASSYSWGTEAFF. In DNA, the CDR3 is TGTGCCAGCAGTTACTCGTGGGGCACTGAAGCTTTCTTT.

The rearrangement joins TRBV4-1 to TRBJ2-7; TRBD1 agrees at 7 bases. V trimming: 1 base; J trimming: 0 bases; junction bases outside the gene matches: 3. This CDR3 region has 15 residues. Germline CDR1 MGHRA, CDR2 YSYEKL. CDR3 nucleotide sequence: TGCGCCAGCAGCCAAGGACAGGGAAGCTCCTACGAGCAGTACTTC. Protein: CASSQGQGSSYEQYF.

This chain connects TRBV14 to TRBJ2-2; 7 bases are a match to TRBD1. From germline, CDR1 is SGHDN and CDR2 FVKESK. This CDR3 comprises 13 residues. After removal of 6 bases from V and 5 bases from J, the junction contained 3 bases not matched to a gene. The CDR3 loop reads CASRLQGTGELFF. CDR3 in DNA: TGTGCCAGCAGACTACAGGGGACCGGGGAGCTGTTTTTT. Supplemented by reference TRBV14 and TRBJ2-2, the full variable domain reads EAGVTQFPSHSVIEKGQTVTLRCDPISGHDNLYWYRRVMGKEIKFLLHFVKESKQDESGMPNNRFLAERTGGTYSTLKVQPAELEDSGVYFCASRLQGTGELFFGEGSRLTVL.

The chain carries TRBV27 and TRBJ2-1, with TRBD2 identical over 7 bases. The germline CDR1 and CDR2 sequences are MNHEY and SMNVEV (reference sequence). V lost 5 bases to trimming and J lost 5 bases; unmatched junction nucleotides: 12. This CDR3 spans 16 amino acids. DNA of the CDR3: TGTGCCAGCAGTCGCACCATTAGCGGGTCTCACAATGAGCAGTTCTTC. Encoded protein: CASSRTISGSHNEQFF.

CDR3 amino acids: CASTSPGSSYNEQFF. The CDR3 region has the DNA TGTGCCAGCACCTCTCCGGGAAGCTCCTACAATGAGCAGTTCTTC. The V and J genes are TRBV28 and TRBJ2-1; tentative D call: TRBD2 (5 bases). Trimming shortened V by 7 bases and J by 0 bases, and 13 bases separated the two germline ends. CDR3 length: 15 amino acids. The germline CDR1 and CDR2 sequences are MDHEN and SYDVKM.

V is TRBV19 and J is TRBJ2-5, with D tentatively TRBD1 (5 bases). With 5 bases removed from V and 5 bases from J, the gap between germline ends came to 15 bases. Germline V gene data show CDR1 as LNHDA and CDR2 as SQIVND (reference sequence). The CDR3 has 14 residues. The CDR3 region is CASSSRASWETQYF. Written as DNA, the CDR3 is TGTGCCAGTAGTTCCAGGGCATCGTGGGAGACCCAGTACTTC.

In DNA form, the CDR3 reads TGTGCCTGGGCTTCCGGGGGCCCGTCCTATGGCTACACCTTC. It codes for CAWASGGPSYGYTF. J is TRBJ1-2 and V is TRBV30; maybe TRBD1 (6 bases). The CDR3 loop spans 14 amino acids. Trimming pared 5 bases from V and 4 bases from J, leaving 17 bases between. Germline-derived CDR1 and CDR2 are GTSNPN and SVGIG (reference sequence).

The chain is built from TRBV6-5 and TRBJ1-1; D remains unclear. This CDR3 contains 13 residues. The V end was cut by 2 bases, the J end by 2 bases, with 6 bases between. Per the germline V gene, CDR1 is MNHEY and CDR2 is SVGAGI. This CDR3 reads CASSYTGNTEAFF. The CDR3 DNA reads TGTGCCAGCAGTTACACGGGCAACACTGAAGCTTTCTTT.

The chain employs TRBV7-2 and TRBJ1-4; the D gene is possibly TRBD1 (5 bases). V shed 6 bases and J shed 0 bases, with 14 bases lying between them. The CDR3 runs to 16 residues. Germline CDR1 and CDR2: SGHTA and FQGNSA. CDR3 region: CASSVDTQATNEKLFF. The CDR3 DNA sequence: TGTGCCAGCAGTGTGGACACTCAAGCAACTAATGAAAAACTGTTTTTT.

The CDR3 coding sequence is TGCGCCAGCAGCTTACCTAGCGGGAGGGCCGGCACCGGGGAGCTGTTTTTT. Translated: CASSLPSGRAGTGELFF. The chain has TRBV10-2 and TRBJ2-2; 12 nucleotides align to TRBD2. This CDR3 region has 17 residues. CDR1 WSHSY and CDR2 SAAADI come from the germline V gene. With 6 bases clipped from V and 4 bases from J, the junction kept 9 bases outside the gene matches.

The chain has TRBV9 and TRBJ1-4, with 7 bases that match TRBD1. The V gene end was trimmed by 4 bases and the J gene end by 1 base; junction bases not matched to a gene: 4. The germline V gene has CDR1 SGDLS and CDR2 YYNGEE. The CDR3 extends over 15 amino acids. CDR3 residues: CASSSRQGTNEKLFF. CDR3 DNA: TGTGCCAGCAGCTCGCGACAGGGAACTAATGAAAAACTGTTTTTT.

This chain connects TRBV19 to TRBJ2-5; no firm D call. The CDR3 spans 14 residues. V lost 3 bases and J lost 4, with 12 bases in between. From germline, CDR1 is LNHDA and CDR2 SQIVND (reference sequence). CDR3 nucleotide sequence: TGTGCCAGTAGTATTAGATGGACCGGAGAGACCCAGTACTTC. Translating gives CASSIRWTGETQYF.

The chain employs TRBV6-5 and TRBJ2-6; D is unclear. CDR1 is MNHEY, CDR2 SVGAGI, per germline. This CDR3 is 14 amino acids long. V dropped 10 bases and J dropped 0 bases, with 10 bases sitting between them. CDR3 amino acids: CAIGPNSGANVLTF. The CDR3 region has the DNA TGTGCCATCGGACCGAACTCTGGGGCCAACGTCCTGACTTTC.

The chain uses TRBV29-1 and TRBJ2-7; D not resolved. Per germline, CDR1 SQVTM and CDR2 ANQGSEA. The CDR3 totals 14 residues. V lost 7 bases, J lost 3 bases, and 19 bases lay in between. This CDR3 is CSATRWPTNYEQYF. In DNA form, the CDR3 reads TGCAGCGCCACGAGATGGCCGACGAACTACGAGCAGTACTTC.

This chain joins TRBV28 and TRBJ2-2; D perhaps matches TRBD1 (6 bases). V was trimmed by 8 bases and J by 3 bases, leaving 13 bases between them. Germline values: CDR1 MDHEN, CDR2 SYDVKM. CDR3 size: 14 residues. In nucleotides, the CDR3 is TGTGCCAGCGGCCCGAACAGGGACACCGGGGAGCTGTTTTTT. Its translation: CASGPNRDTGELFF.

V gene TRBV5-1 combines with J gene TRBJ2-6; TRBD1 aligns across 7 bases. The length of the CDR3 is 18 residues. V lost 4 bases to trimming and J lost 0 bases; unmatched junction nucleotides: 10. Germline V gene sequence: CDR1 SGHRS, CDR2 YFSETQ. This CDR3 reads CASSQTTGPSSGANVLTF. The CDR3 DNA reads TGCGCCAGCAGCCAAACGACAGGGCCCAGCTCTGGGGCCAACGTCCTGACTTTC.

The CDR3 DNA follows: TGCGCCAGCAGCCAAAGACGAGGACAGTTAGGCTCTGGAAACACCATATATTTT. Protein product: CASSQRRGQLGSGNTIYF. The genes are TRBV4-1 and TRBJ1-3, with TRBD1 as a possible D gene (6 bases). Trimming took 2 bases from V and 0 from J, leaving 17 bases between them. The CDR3 runs 18 residues. Germline values: CDR1 MGHRA, CDR2 YSYEKL.

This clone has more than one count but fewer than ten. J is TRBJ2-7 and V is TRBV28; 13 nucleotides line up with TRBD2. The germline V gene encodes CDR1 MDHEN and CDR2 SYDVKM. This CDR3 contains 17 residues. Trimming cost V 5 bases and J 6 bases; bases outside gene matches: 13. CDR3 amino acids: CASSPSPYRLAGGEQYF. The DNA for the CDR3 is TGTGCCAGCAGTCCGTCCCCCTATCGACTAGCGGGAGGCGAGCAGTACTTC.